The 21 T cell receptor beta chains below all came from one sample that was sequenced in a study of vaccination effects on CD4 cells after COVID-19. Here immunoSEQ multiplex PCR was the method, and the copy in TCRdb shows in-frame clones only, minus some. The sample consists of under 55,000 clones, 72% of them appearing once. Cultured cells yielded isolated CD4+ T cells after 10 days. Two doses of either BNT162b2 or mRNA-1273 were given to each participant. These receptors' antigens are unknown. The specimen was CD4+ T cells from PBMCs cultured without peptide, collected after COVID-19 vaccination. The receptors here all came from a human donor who received a COVID-19 vaccine.

This clone was observed a few times. The V and J genes are TRBV7-9 and TRBJ2-2; possibly TRBD1 for D (6 bases). Germline CDR1 SEHNR, CDR2 FQNEAQ (reference sequence). The length of the CDR3 is 17 residues. The V and J ends lost 4 bases and 6 bases respectively, with 21 bases between them. This chain's CDR3 is CASSSGQLRVFAGELFF. The CDR3, as DNA: TGTGCCAGCAGCTCAGGACAGTTAAGGGTCTTCGCCGGGGAGCTGTTTTTT.

V and J are TRBV29-1 and TRBJ1-2; D unresolved. The CDR3 contains 13 residues. Looked up from germline, CDR1 is SQVTM and CDR2 is ANQGSEA. Trimming pared 4 bases from V and 7 bases from J, leaving 16 bases between. The CDR3 protein is CSVVSTGYGGYTF. CDR3 bases: TGCAGCGTTGTATCAACGGGTTACGGTGGCTACACCTTC.

The chain combines TRBV4-1 with TRBJ2-5; 12 bases fit TRBD2. V dropped 0 bases and J dropped 2; count of bases not matched to a gene: 7. The germline CDR1 and CDR2 sequences are MGHRA and YSYEKL. This CDR3 has 18 residues. DNA of the CDR3: TGCGCCAGCAGCCAAGATCTTGGGCTAGCGGGGGGGCAAGAGACCCAGTACTTC. Its protein is CASSQDLGLAGGQETQYF.

The rearrangement uses TRBV19 and TRBJ1-1; D gene ambiguous. V lost 3 bases and J 4 bases, leaving 6 bases between the germline ends. Germline V lookup: CDR1 LNHDA, CDR2 SQIVND (reference sequence). The length of the CDR3 is 12 residues. CDR3 DNA sequence: TGTGCCAGTAGTATGATTGGCACTGAAGCTTTCTTT. It specifies CASSMIGTEAFF.

The chain uses TRBV9 and TRBJ2-7, with D perhaps TRBD2 (7 bases). Germline V CDR1 and CDR2: SGDLS, YYNGEE. The CDR3 covers 16 residues. V was cut by 0 bases and J by 0 bases, with 13 bases left in between. The CDR3 DNA is TGTGCCAGCAGCGTAGATTTGGCGGGGGCCTCCTACGAGCAGTACTTC. It yields the protein CASSVDLAGASYEQYF.

The J gene is TRBJ1-2, the V gene TRBV9, with 7 nucleotides matching TRBD1. CDR1 and CDR2 (germline): SGDLS, YYNGEE. J lost 4 bases, V lost 3 bases, and 6 bases had no gene match. This CDR3 has 14 amino acids. This CDR3 is CASSARQGGYGYTF. The CDR3 DNA reads as TGTGCCAGCAGCGCTCGACAGGGCGGCTATGGCTACACCTTC.

This chain uses TRBV10-2 with TRBJ1-5; 7 bases match TRBD1. With 6 bases clipped from V and 11 bases from J, the junction kept 13 bases outside the gene matches. Germline assignment: CDR1 WSHSY and CDR2 SAAADI. The CDR3 has 14 residues. The CDR3 DNA is TGCGCCAGCAGAGCTACAGGGGCGTTTTCAGCCCAGCATTTT. This translates into CASRATGAFSAQHF.

The rearrangement links TRBV29-1 to TRBJ2-2; TRBD1 matches at 9 bases. V shed 7 bases, J shed 4 bases, and the junction held 7 bases outside the gene matches. This CDR3 is built from 14 residues. Germline lookup yields CDR1 SQVTM and CDR2 ANQGSEA. The DNA of the CDR3 is TGCAGCGGGACACAGGGGGCGAGCACCGGGGAGCTGTTTTTT. Protein sequence: CSGTQGASTGELFF.

The genes are TRBV10-1 and TRBJ2-1, with unresolved D. The CDR3 is 13 residues long. Germline-derived CDR1 and CDR2 are WNHNN and SYGVQD (reference sequence). Trimming took 4 bases from V and 6 from J, leaving 10 bases between them. The CDR3 loop is CASSAVTVNEQFF. CDR3 coding DNA: TGCGCCAGCAGTGCGGTGACCGTCAATGAGCAGTTCTTC.

This rearrangement joins TRBV5-1 to TRBJ2-5; 9 positions match TRBD1. The CDR3 covers 14 residues. The germline CDR1 and CDR2 sequences are SGHRS and YFSETQ. The trim removed 2 bases at V and 2 bases at J, leaving 1 base unmatched. CDR3 in DNA: TGCGCCAGCAGCTTACAGGGGGCGCAAGAGACCCAGTACTTC. Encoded protein: CASSLQGAQETQYF.

This clone appeared a few times. V usage is TRBV13 and J usage is TRBJ1-2; D is ambiguous. Trimming took 0 bases from V and 4 from J, leaving 6 bases between them. Germline CDR1 reads PRHDT; CDR2 reads FYEKMQ (reference sequence). There are 13 residues in the CDR3. The CDR3 DNA reads TGTGCCAGCAGCTTAGGCTTCGCCTATGGCTACACCTTC. This sequence encodes CASSLGFAYGYTF. The variable domain in full, completed from reference TRBV13 and TRBJ1-2, reads AAGVIQSPRHLIKEKRETATLKCYPIPRHDTVYWYQQGPGQDPQFLISFYEKMQSDKGSIPDRFSAQQFSDYHSELNMSSLELGDSALYFCASSLGFAYGYTFGSGTRLTVV.

Details on this clone: Compared with germline, one end of the junction differs, possibly owing to a read error. This chain joins TRBV2 and TRBJ1-4, with a weak D call TRBD1 (5 bases). The CDR3 loop spans 14 amino acids. Germline V lookup: CDR1 SNHLY, CDR2 FYNNEI. CDR3 bases: TGCGCCTGTCGAAGTTTCAGGGTTAATGAAAAACTGTTTTTT. Translating gives CACRSFRVNEKLFF.

This clone came up a few times. The gene calls are TRBV29-1 and TRBJ1-2; a possible D gene is TRBD1 (6 bases). Germline V gene sequence: CDR1 SQVTM, CDR2 ANQGSEA. The CDR3 spans 13 residues. V gave up 4 bases and J gave up 0 bases, with 9 bases separating them. CDR3 DNA: TGCAGCGTTGGAGACAGGACTAACTATGGCTACACCTTC. This encodes CSVGDRTNYGYTF.

The rearrangement uses TRBV5-1 and TRBJ1-1, with a possible D match to TRBD1 (5 bases). The V gene lost 4 bases and the J gene lost 1 base, with 17 bases spanning the gap. Germline CDR1 SGHRS, CDR2 YFSETQ. The CDR3 length is 16 residues. Here the CDR3 DNA reads TGCGCCAGCAGCCCACACTGGACACGAGGGAACACTGAAGCTTTCTTT. Translating gives CASSPHWTRGNTEAFF.

V is TRBV29-1 and J is TRBJ1-5; tentative D call: TRBD1 (5 bases). This CDR3 comprises 13 residues. V lost 6 bases and J lost 2, with 11 bases in between. The germline CDR1 and CDR2 sequences are SQVTM and ANQGSEA. The DNA for the CDR3 is TGCAGCGTGGCAGGGAGGGGCAATCAGCCCCAGCATTTT. It codes for CSVAGRGNQPQHF.

The chain links TRBV5-1 to TRBJ2-6; the D is unclear. This CDR3 has 15 residues. The V end lost 4 bases, the J end lost 0 bases, and 8 bases lay between the germline ends. Germline loops: CDR1 SGHRS, CDR2 YFSETQ. CDR3 residues: CASSLAPSGANVLTF. The CDR3 region has the DNA TGCGCCAGCAGCCTCGCCCCCTCTGGGGCCAACGTCCTGACTTTC.

The CDR3 nucleotides read TGTGCCAGCAGCTTACAGCCCCGGGGTTCACCCCTCCACTTT. Amino acid sequence: CASSLQPRGSPLHF. The rearrangement uses TRBV6-5 and TRBJ1-6; D is undetermined. The CDR3 totals 14 residues. V gave up 6 bases and J gave up 9 bases, with 15 bases separating them. Germline values: CDR1 MNHEY, CDR2 SVGAGI.

This chain uses TRBV5-6 with TRBJ2-2; TRBD2 matches 11 bases. Germline V lookup: CDR1 SGHDT, CDR2 YYEEEE. The length of the CDR3 is 19 residues. The V gene end was trimmed by 2 bases and the J gene end by 6 bases; junction bases not matched to a gene: 15. The CDR3 DNA is TGTGCCAGCAGCTTAATAGCGGGAGGGCCATCAGTAGGAGCCGGGGAGCTGTTTTTT. This gives the protein CASSLIAGGPSVGAGELFF. The full variable domain, rest sourced from reference TRBV5-6 and TRBJ2-2, is DAGVTQSPTHLIKTRGQQVTLRCSPKSGHDTVSWYQQALGQGPQFIFQYYEEEERQRGNFPDRFSGHQFPNYSSELNVNALLLGDSALYLCASSLIAGGPSVGAGELFFGEGSRLTVL.

The chain employs TRBV7-9 and TRBJ1-1; D ambiguous. With 5 bases removed from V and 1 base from J, the gap between germline ends came to 14 bases. Germline CDR1 is SEHNR and CDR2 is FQNEAQ (reference sequence). The CDR3 consists of 15 residues. The CDR3 nucleotides are TGTGCCAGCAGCATCGCCAGTTCGAGGAACACTGAAGCTTTCTTT. Amino acid sequence: CASSIASSRNTEAFF.

This clone was detected only a few times. The chain links TRBV5-5 to TRBJ1-1; maybe TRBD1 (6 bases). Trimming pared 0 bases from V and 2 bases from J, leaving 17 bases between. The CDR3 sequence is 17 residues long. Germline V gene lookup returns CDR1 SGHKS and CDR2 YYEKEE (reference sequence). The chain's CDR3 is CASSLVLAGAGNTEAFF. DNA for the CDR3: TGTGCCAGCAGCTTGGTATTGGCAGGGGCGGGTAACACTGAAGCTTTCTTT.

The rearrangement links TRBV7-9 to TRBJ1-1; unclear D gene. CDR3 length: 11 residues. Germline assignment: CDR1 SEHNR and CDR2 FQNEAQ (reference sequence). The germline V and J ends were trimmed by 4 bases and 4 bases, with 4 bases remaining between them. CDR3 nucleotide sequence: TGTGCCAGCAGCTCCGTCACTGAAGCTTTCTTT. Amino acids: CASSSVTEAFF.